This T cell receptor (beta chain) derives from a study of blood T cells in healthy people across ages. Overall study results and limits: Correlation between TCR beta diversity and naive T cell percentage was strong.

This clonotype was counted at least ten times. Its antigen is as yet unknown. Together with a sample-barcoded 5' primer, a J-beta primer mix was included in a second PCR lasting about 7 to 12 cycles. One entry per CDR3 protein results from TCRdb running MiXCR on the 5' RACE reads. The sample has around 650,000 distinct CDR3 sequences, roughly 30% seen once; the top ten hold just over 15%. This receptor was identified in a woman of 80 years or more in good health. What was sequenced was blood.

CDR3 region: CASSLANSYEQYF. CDR3 DNA sequence: TGTGCCAGCAGCTTAGCCAACTCCTACGAGCAGTACTTC. The rearrangement joins TRBV7-6 to TRBJ2-7; D gene unclear. CDR1 SGHVS and CDR2 FNYEAQ come from the germline V gene. V lost 0 bases, J lost 0 bases, and 3 bases lay in between. The CDR3 contains 13 residues.